Following are 26 T cell receptor beta chains from one sample sequenced in a study of blood T cell repertoires in COVID-19. Some clones are missing from TCRdb's copy, which holds only in-frame ones; the method was immunoSEQ multiplex PCR. Here the sample spans roughly 140,000 clones, roughly 82% being singletons. The sequenced material came from peripheral blood. These receptors all come from a man in his 70s with acute or convalescent COVID-19.

This clone occurred a few times. The chain couples TRBV6-4 to TRBJ2-1; 8 bases agree with TRBD2. Unmatched junction bases numbered 21, after V lost 10 bases and J lost 7 bases. The CDR3 sequence is 17 residues long. Germline assignment: CDR1 MRHNA and CDR2 SNTAGT. CDR3: CATRRTSPLSITNEQFF. In DNA, the CDR3 is TGTGCCACCAGGCGGACTAGCCCATTATCCATCACTAATGAGCAGTTCTTC.

The chain uses TRBV28 and TRBJ1-4; D call uncertain. The germline CDR1 and CDR2 sequences are MDHEN and SYDVKM. Trimming shortened V by 2 bases and J by 0 bases, and 7 bases separated the two germline ends. CDR3 length: 15 amino acids. In nucleotides, the CDR3 is TGTGCCAGCAGTTTAATCGGGGCAACTAATGAAAAACTGTTTTTT. Translation gives CASSLIGATNEKLFF. The full variable domain, its missing parts supplied by reference TRBV28 and TRBJ1-4, is DVKVTQSSRYLVKRTGEKVFLECVQDMDHENMFWYRQDPGLGLRLIYFSYDVKMKEKGDIPEGYSVSREKKERFSLILESASTNQTSMYLCASSLIGATNEKLFFGSGTQLSVL.

The gene calls are TRBV5-4 and TRBJ1-6; D not certain. Trimming stripped 4 bases from V and 9 bases from J, with 8 bases between. This CDR3 spans 12 amino acids. Germline V gene lookup returns CDR1 SGHNT and CDR2 YYREEE (reference sequence). The CDR3 sequence is CASSLNGSPLHF. The CDR3 DNA reads as TGTGCCAGCAGCCTTAACGGTTCACCCCTCCACTTT. The full variable domain, completed using reference TRBV5-4 and TRBJ1-6, is ETGVTQSPTHLIKTRGQQVTLRCSSQSGHNTVSWYQQALGQGPQFIFQYYREEENGRGNFPPRFSGLQFPNYSSELNVNALELDDSALYLCASSLNGSPLHFGNGTRLTVT.

This rearrangement joins TRBV28 to TRBJ1-1; TRBD1 might be the D (5 bases). With 6 bases removed from V and 1 base from J, the gap between germline ends came to 12 bases. CDR3 length equals 14 residues. Germline CDR1 MDHEN, CDR2 SYDVKM. The CDR3 bases are TGTGCCAGCAGGATGCAACAGGCGAACACTGAAGCTTTCTTT. Translating gives CASRMQQANTEAFF.

This clone is categorized as medium-sized (0.01 to 0.1%). The genes are TRBV3-1 (or the pseudogene TRBV3-2) and TRBJ2-7, with D perhaps matching TRBD1 (5 bases). Germline-derived CDR1 and CDR2 are LGHDT and YNNKEL (reference sequence). The CDR3 totals 16 residues. The V end was cut by 4 bases, the J end by 0 bases, with 16 bases between. Here the CDR3 DNA reads TGTGCCAGCAGCCCAGGGCTGAGTACCAGCTCCTACGAGCAGTACTTC. Translated: CASSPGLSTSSYEQYF.

The chain joins TRBV6-5 to TRBJ2-1; TRBD2 aligns across 7 bases. The CDR3 sequence is 14 residues long. Germline CDR1 and CDR2: MNHEY and SVGAGI. Trimming at V came to 6 bases and at J to 5 bases, leaving 7 bases not matched to a gene. The CDR3 DNA is TGTGCCAGCAGGGAGGGAGGGCCACACAATGAGCAGTTCTTC. Residues: CASREGGPHNEQFF.

This clone was found once. V usage is TRBV21-1 and J usage is TRBJ2-4; the table's D gene call, TRBD1, was not cross checked with the DNA. TRBV21-1 is deemed a pseudogene. The CDR3 runs to 17 residues. The CDR3 here is CASSKSTETKSKNIQYF. CDR3 sequence (DNA): TGTGCCAGCAGCAAATCGACAGAAACTAAGAGCAAAAACATTCAGTACTTC.

This clone appeared a single time. The chain has TRBV6-6 and TRBJ2-1; 7 bases line up with TRBD2. Germline V gene data show CDR1 as MNHNY and CDR2 as SVGAGI (reference sequence). There are 15 residues in the CDR3. The V gene end was trimmed by 5 bases and the J gene end by 5 bases; junction bases not matched to a gene: 9. In nucleotides, the CDR3 is TGTGCCAGCAGTCCTCTAGCGGAGGACCACAATGAGCAGTTCTTC. It is translated as CASSPLAEDHNEQFF.

V usage is TRBV3-1 (or the pseudogene TRBV3-2) and J usage is TRBJ1-1; 9 bases line up with TRBD1. V lost 4 bases to trimming and J lost 4 bases; unmatched junction nucleotides: 10. Germline V gene lookup returns CDR1 LGHDT and CDR2 YNNKEL (reference sequence). The CDR3 extends over 16 amino acids. The CDR3 loop is CASSPSDRGAATEAFF. For the CDR3, the DNA is TGTGCCAGCAGCCCCTCGGACAGGGGAGCCGCCACTGAAGCTTTCTTT.

V usage is TRBV5-1 and J usage is TRBJ1-2; D remains unclear. V lost 3 bases to trimming and J lost 1 base, with 16 bases between them. Per germline, CDR1 SGHRS and CDR2 YFSETQ. This CDR3 is 16 amino acids long. The CDR3 nucleotides are TGCGCCAGCAGCTCGCATAGCGGGGTGCGTAACTATGGCTACACCTTC. Residues: CASSSHSGVRNYGYTF.

V gene TRBV14 combines with J gene TRBJ1-1; 9 bases line up with TRBD1. CDR1 is SGHDN, CDR2 FVKESK, per germline. This CDR3 contains 15 residues. The junction had 6 bases not matched to a gene; V was cut back by 3 bases and J by 4 bases. Here the CDR3 DNA reads TGTGCCAGCAGCCACACAGGGGGCGCGGGCACTGAAGCTTTCTTT. Amino acid sequence: CASSHTGGAGTEAFF.

The CDR3 DNA follows: TGTGCCACCAGCAGAGAGGACAGGGGGTTTCATTCACCCCTCCACTTT. The encoded protein is CATSREDRGFHSPLHF. The V gene is TRBV15, the J gene TRBJ1-6; 10 nucleotides line up with TRBD1. Germline V gives CDR1 LNHNV, CDR2 YYDKDF (reference sequence). The CDR3 length is 16 residues. Unmatched junction bases numbered 4, after V lost 0 bases and J lost 8 bases.

The chain employs TRBV7-3 and TRBJ2-3; possibly TRBD2 for D (5 bases). The V gene lost 5 bases and the J gene lost 10 bases, with 16 bases spanning the gap. Looked up from germline, CDR1 is SGHTA and CDR2 is FQGTGA. The CDR3 extends over 13 amino acids. The CDR3 sequence: CASSVDYAGSQYF. CDR3 nucleotide sequence: TGTGCCAGCAGCGTTGATTATGCGGGTTCGCAGTATTTT.

V is TRBV7-6 and J is TRBJ1-6; 11 bases fit TRBD1. Germline CDR1 is SGHVS and CDR2 is FNYEAQ. Trimming cost V 4 bases and J 2 bases; bases outside gene matches: 7. CDR3 length equals 18 residues. CDR3 sequence: CASSSGTGGLTYNSPLHF. The DNA for the CDR3 is TGTGCCAGCAGCTCAGGGACAGGGGGTTTGACCTATAATTCACCCCTCCACTTT.

This chain links TRBV30 with TRBJ1-6, with TRBD1 as a possible D gene (6 bases). This CDR3 has 14 residues. CDR1 and CDR2 from the germline V gene are GTSNPN and SVGIG (reference sequence). V gave up 0 bases and J gave up 8 bases, with 11 bases separating them. The CDR3 bases are TGTGCCTGGAGTGTATTTGAGGGGGATTCACCCCTCCACTTT. Protein sequence: CAWSVFEGDSPLHF.

This rearrangement joins TRBV5-6 to TRBJ2-7; TRBD1 aligns across 12 bases. Looked up from germline, CDR1 is SGHDT and CDR2 is YYEEEE. CDR3 length equals 16 residues. J was trimmed by 0 bases and V by 4 bases; bases with no gene match: 5. The CDR3 here is CASSPGTGGSSYEQYF. CDR3 in DNA: TGTGCCAGCAGCCCCGGGACAGGGGGCAGCTCCTACGAGCAGTACTTC.

The chain carries TRBV28 and TRBJ1-5; 10 bases are shared with TRBD1. The CDR3 spans 15 residues. Per germline, CDR1 MDHEN and CDR2 SYDVKM. The V and J ends lost 6 bases and 9 bases, in that order; junction bases with no gene match: 11. This chain's CDR3 is CASSPSDRGDRPQHF. The CDR3 DNA follows: TGTGCCAGCAGCCCCTCGGACAGGGGGGATCGGCCCCAGCATTTT.

The chain combines TRBV28 with TRBJ2-5; no clear D. Germline V gene sequence: CDR1 MDHEN, CDR2 SYDVKM. V gave up 10 bases and J gave up 0 bases, with 9 bases separating them. This CDR3 spans 12 amino acids. For the CDR3, the DNA is TGTGCCACCACAGAGAACCAAGAGACCCAGTACTTC. Its translation is CATTENQETQYF.

The rearrangement uses TRBV6-5 and TRBJ2-7; D may be TRBD2 (6 bases). The CDR3 is 15 residues long. The V gene's germline CDR1 is MNHEY and CDR2 SVGAGI. V lost 6 bases to trimming and J lost 3 bases, with 18 bases between them. CDR3: CASSVEGGVGYEQYF. CDR3 in DNA: TGTGCCAGCAGCGTAGAGGGAGGAGTAGGCTACGAGCAGTACTTC.

The rearrangement joins TRBV6-5 to TRBJ2-7; 7 nucleotides agree with TRBD1. The CDR3 totals 13 residues. Germline CDR1 reads MNHEY; CDR2 reads SVGAGI. V shed 7 bases, J shed 5 bases, and the junction held 8 bases outside the gene matches. CDR3 coding DNA: TGTGCCAGCATTTCGACAGGGAGCAACGAGCAGTACTTC. Translating gives CASISTGSNEQYF.

V gene TRBV5-1 combines with J gene TRBJ1-4; perhaps TRBD1 as D (5 bases). The CDR3 consists of 18 residues. V was pared by 0 bases and J by 0 bases, with 15 bases between. Germline-derived CDR1 and CDR2 are SGHRS and YFSETQ. CDR3 residues: CASSLAGGLLTTNEKLFF. The CDR3 nucleotides are TGCGCCAGCAGCTTGGCGGGGGGACTGCTTACAACTAATGAAAAACTGTTTTTT.

The chain combines TRBV2 with TRBJ2-7, with D possibly matching TRBD1 (6 bases). The germline V and J ends were trimmed by 3 bases and 2 bases, with 14 bases remaining between them. The germline CDR1 and CDR2 sequences are SNHLY and FYNNEI. The CDR3 spans 15 residues. The CDR3 DNA follows: TGTGCCAGCAGTGATCTCGGGACACTGGCCTACGAGCAGTACTTC. Translation gives CASSDLGTLAYEQYF.

The chain recombines TRBV5-1 with TRBJ2-1; D possibly corresponds to TRBD2 (7 bases). This CDR3 has 16 amino acids. Looked up from germline, CDR1 is SGHRS and CDR2 is YFSETQ. The ends were cut back, 2 bases at V and 4 bases at J, with 16 bases in the middle. For the CDR3, the DNA is TGCGCCAGCAGCTTCGGGGGGCGATCTCCGTACAATGAGCAGTTCTTC. Protein: CASSFGGRSPYNEQFF. Variable domain in full (rest from reference TRBV5-1 and TRBJ2-1): KAGVTQTPRYLIKTRGQQVTLSCSPISGHRSVSWYQQTPGQGLQFLFEYFSETQRNKGNFPGRFSGRQFSNSRSEMNVSTLELGDSALYLCASSFGGRSPYNEQFFGPGTRLTVL.

The J gene is TRBJ1-4, the V gene TRBV7-6, with TRBD1 matching over 9 bases. V shed 1 base, J shed 8 bases, and the junction held 14 bases outside the gene matches. Germline values: CDR1 SGHVS, CDR2 FNYEAQ. The CDR3 has 18 amino acids. The CDR3 bases are TGTGCCAGCAGCTTAGGTTTGGGACAGGGTAGAGGAAACGAAAAACTGTTTTTT. Translating it yields CASSLGLGQGRGNEKLFF.

The rearrangement uses TRBV28 and TRBJ1-5; 7 nucleotides line up with TRBD1. The trim removed 5 bases at V and 5 bases at J, leaving 12 bases unmatched. The CDR3 runs 16 residues. Germline-derived CDR1 and CDR2 are MDHEN and SYDVKM. As DNA, the CDR3 is TGTGCCAGCAGTACCCCAAGACAGGGTCGGTATCAGCCCCAGCATTTT. This gives the protein CASSTPRQGRYQPQHF.

The rearrangement joins TRBV5-1 to TRBJ2-1; 9 positions match TRBD2. Germline V CDR1 and CDR2: SGHRS, YFSETQ. The CDR3 runs 15 residues. Losses at the gene ends were 5 bases for V and 7 bases for J; bases not matched to a gene: 10. CDR3 sequence: CASRLAGSTGNEQFF. CDR3 sequence (DNA): TGCGCCAGCAGGCTAGCGGGATCTACGGGGAATGAGCAGTTCTTC.